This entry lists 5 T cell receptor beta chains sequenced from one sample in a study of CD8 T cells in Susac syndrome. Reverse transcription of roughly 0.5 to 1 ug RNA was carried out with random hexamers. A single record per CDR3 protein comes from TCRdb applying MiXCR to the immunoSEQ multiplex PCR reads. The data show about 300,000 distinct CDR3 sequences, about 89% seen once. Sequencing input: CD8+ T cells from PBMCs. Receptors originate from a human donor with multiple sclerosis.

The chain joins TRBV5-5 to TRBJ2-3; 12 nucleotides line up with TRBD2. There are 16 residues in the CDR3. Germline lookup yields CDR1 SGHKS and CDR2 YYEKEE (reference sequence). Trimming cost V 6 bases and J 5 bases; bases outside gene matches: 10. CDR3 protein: CASNLELAGGRDTQYF. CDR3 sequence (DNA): TGTGCCAGCAACTTAGAGCTAGCGGGGGGGCGAGATACGCAGTATTTT. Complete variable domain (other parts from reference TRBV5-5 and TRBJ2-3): DAGVTQSPTHLIKTRGQQVTLRCSPISGHKSVSWYQQVLGQGPQFIFQYYEKEERGRGNFPDRFSARQFPNYSSELNVNALLLGDSALYLCASNLELAGGRDTQYFGPGTRLTVL.

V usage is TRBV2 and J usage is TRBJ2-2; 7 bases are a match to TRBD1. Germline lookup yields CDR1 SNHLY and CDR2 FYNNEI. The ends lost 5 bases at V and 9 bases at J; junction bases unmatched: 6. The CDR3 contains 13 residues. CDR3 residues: CASSTGVRRELFF. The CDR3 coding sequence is TGTGCCAGCAGTACAGGGGTACGCCGGGAGCTGTTTTTT.

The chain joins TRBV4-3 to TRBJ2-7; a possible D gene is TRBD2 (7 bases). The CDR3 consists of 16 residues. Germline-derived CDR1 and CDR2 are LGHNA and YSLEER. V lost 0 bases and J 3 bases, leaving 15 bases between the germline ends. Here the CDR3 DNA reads TGCGCCAGCAGCCAAGATGGCGGGGGACACAACTACGAGCAGTACTTC. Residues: CASSQDGGGHNYEQYF.

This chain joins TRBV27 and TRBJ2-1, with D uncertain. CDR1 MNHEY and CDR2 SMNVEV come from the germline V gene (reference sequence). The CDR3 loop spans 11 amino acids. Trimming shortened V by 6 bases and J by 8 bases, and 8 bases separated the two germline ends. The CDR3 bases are TGTGCCAGCAGCTTCGGGCATGAGCAGTTCTTC. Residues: CASSFGHEQFF.

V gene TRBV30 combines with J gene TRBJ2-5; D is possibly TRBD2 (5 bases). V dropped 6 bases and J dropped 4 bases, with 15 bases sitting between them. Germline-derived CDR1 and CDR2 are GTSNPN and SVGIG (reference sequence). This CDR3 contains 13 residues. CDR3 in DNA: TGTGCCTGCGTCGGGGAAATAAGAGAGACCCAGTACTTC. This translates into CACVGEIRETQYF.